This TCR beta chain was sequenced in a study of blood T cell repertoires in COVID-19. CDR1 and CDR2 (germline): SGHVS, FQNEAQ. V shed 1 base and J shed 0 bases, with 13 bases lying between them. The CDR3 length is 18 residues. TCRdb keeps only in-frame clones here, not all; method: immunoSEQ multiplex PCR. The sample has 160,000 or so clones, around 80% seen once; the top ten hold about 16%. The material sequenced was PBMCs or T cells enriched from blood (not recorded which). The V gene is TRBV7-8, the J gene TRBJ1-6; D perhaps matches TRBD1 (5 bases). The receptor's source is a man aged 45-65 years who had recovered from COVID-19. CDR3 DNA: TGTGCCAGCAGCTTAGGGGGGGGACCCAGCTCCTATAATTCACCCCTCCACTTT. Its protein product is CASSLGGGPSSYNSPLHF.